The clone carrying this T cell receptor (beta chain) was observed a few times. Its specificity is not known. The record originates from a study of OX40 agonist ivuxolimab in advanced cancers. The protocol was immunoSEQ multiplex PCR, while the TCRdb copy is restricted to in-frame clones and leaves out a portion. The table has tens of thousands of clones, about 90% seen once. Study-wide findings and caveats: Clonal expansion by week 6 occurred in CD4+ and CD8+ blood T cells (at 0.1 to 3.0 mg/kg).

Germline CDR1 is SEHNR and CDR2 is FQNEAQ (reference sequence). The CDR3 loop spans 16 amino acids. Trimming stripped 0 bases from V and 0 bases from J, with 11 bases between. The material was CD4+ or CD8+ T cells sorted from blood, obtained in a trial of the OX40 agonist ivuxolimab. V usage is TRBV7-9 and J usage is TRBJ1-1; D may be TRBD1 (5 bases). This sequence was found in an adult with an advanced solid tumor such as melanoma, head and neck, liver or kidney cancer. The CDR3 nucleotides are TGTGCCAGCAGCTTAGCCAGGGCAGCTATGAACACTGAAGCTTTCTTT. It specifies CASSLARAAMNTEAFF.